This entry lists 22 T cell receptor beta chains sequenced from one sample in a study of cytomegalovirus exposure and HLA in healthy donors. The PCR contained 60 Vbeta and 13 Jbeta primers. The protocol was immunoSEQ multiplex PCR, while the TCRdb copy is restricted to in-frame clones and leaves out a portion. This sample yields more than 95,000 clones, of which roughly 9.9% are seen a single time; less than 4% belongs to the top ten. Sequenced input: PBMCs. The receptors here all came from a man between 25 and 39 years old in good health and CMV-seronegative.

The CDR3 DNA reads TGTGCCAGCAGCCTAGGGACAGGGGACCTCTACGAGCAGTACTTC. The encoded protein is CASSLGTGDLYEQYF. The rearrangement links TRBV11-2 to TRBJ2-5; 10 bases map to TRBD1. The last part of the DNA fits TRBJ2-7 better; the J call may be wrong. The V gene's germline CDR1 is SGHAT and CDR2 FQNNGV. The CDR3 is 15 amino acids.

This clone has just a few counts. CDR3 DNA sequence: TGCGCCAGCAGCCCCCGACTAGGAGTAAGGAAGACCCAGTACTTC. It yields the protein CASSPRLGVRKTQYF. V usage is TRBV5-1 and J usage is TRBJ2-5, with TRBD2 as a possible D gene (6 bases). V lost 4 bases, J lost 6 bases, and 19 bases lay in between. From germline, CDR1 is SGHRS and CDR2 YFSETQ. This CDR3 comprises 15 residues.

This clone has just a few counts. This sequence joins TRBV6-5 and TRBJ2-2, with D possibly being TRBD2 (5 bases). CDR1 and CDR2 from the germline V gene are MNHEY and SVGAGI. The CDR3 sequence is 11 residues long. V was trimmed by 10 bases and J by 7 bases, leaving 10 bases between them. The CDR3 reads CATRAGGELFF. Written as DNA, the CDR3 is TGTGCCACGAGGGCGGGCGGGGAGCTGTTTTTT.

This chain joins TRBV5-1 and TRBJ1-3; possibly TRBD1 for D (5 bases). Trimming stripped 0 bases from V and 4 bases from J, with 8 bases between. Germline V lookup: CDR1 SGHRS, CDR2 YFSETQ. The CDR3 contains 14 residues. The DNA of the CDR3 is TGCGCCAGCAGCTTGGCAGGGAACGGAAACACCATATATTTT. The encoded protein is CASSLAGNGNTIYF.

The V call is TRBV19, the J call TRBJ1-1; D uncertain. The CDR3 has 16 residues. Per the germline V gene, CDR1 is LNHDA and CDR2 is SQIVND (reference sequence). With 5 bases removed from V and 1 base from J, the gap between germline ends came to 17 bases. The CDR3 protein is CASSFGVPMGNTEAFF. The CDR3 DNA reads TGTGCCAGTAGTTTTGGAGTTCCCATGGGGAACACTGAAGCTTTCTTT.

This clone was found a few times. J is TRBJ2-7 and V is TRBV7-9; D is possibly TRBD2 (6 bases). CDR3 size: 14 residues. With 2 bases removed from V and 2 bases from J, the gap between germline ends came to 10 bases. CDR1 is SEHNR, CDR2 FQNEAQ, per germline (reference sequence). The CDR3 DNA reads TGTGCCAGCAGCTTAAGGGAGGTAGCCTACGAGCAGTACTTC. It translates to CASSLREVAYEQYF.

The CDR3 DNA sequence: TGTGCCAGCAGCCGGGACAATTTGGGTACGCAGTATTTT. Residues: CASSRDNLGTQYF. The rearrangement links TRBV9 to TRBJ2-3, with D perhaps TRBD1 (6 bases). The V end lost 4 bases, the J end lost 8 bases, and 14 bases lay between the germline ends. Germline CDR1 SGDLS, CDR2 YYNGEE. The CDR3 is 13 residues long.

Only a few counts were recorded for this clone. The chain uses TRBV28 and TRBJ1-3; perhaps TRBD1 as D (6 bases). The CDR3 spans 14 residues. CDR1 is MDHEN, CDR2 SYDVKM, per germline. The V end lost 2 bases, the J end lost 1 base, and 6 bases lay between the germline ends. CDR3 residues: CASSLQGSGNTIYF. The CDR3 DNA reads TGTGCCAGCAGTTTACAGGGGTCTGGAAACACCATATATTTT. The whole variable domain, filled in from reference TRBV28 and TRBJ1-3, reads DVKVTQSSRYLVKRTGEKVFLECVQDMDHENMFWYRQDPGLGLRLIYFSYDVKMKEKGDIPEGYSVSREKKERFSLILESASTNQTSMYLCASSLQGSGNTIYFGEGSWLTVV.

The CDR3 nucleotides are TGTGCCAGCAGCTCGGGACAGGGGAATGAAAAACTGTTTTTT. Protein sequence: CASSSGQGNEKLFF. The chain couples TRBV28 to TRBJ1-4, with TRBD1 matching 10 bases. Looked up from germline, CDR1 is MDHEN and CDR2 is SYDVKM. The CDR3 extends over 14 amino acids. Trimming took 6 bases from V and 5 from J; bases not matched to a gene: 3.

The chain combines TRBV9 with TRBJ2-1; TRBD2 aligns across 9 bases. This CDR3 spans 15 amino acids. V lost 6 bases, J lost 0 bases, and 4 bases stayed unmatched. CDR1 SGDLS and CDR2 YYNGEE come from the germline V gene. This CDR3 is CASTSSGTSYNEQFF. CDR3 nucleotide sequence: TGTGCCAGCACGTCTAGCGGGACCTCCTACAATGAGCAGTTCTTC. The full variable domain, with the rest looked up from reference TRBV9 and TRBJ2-1, is DSGVTQTPKHLITATGQRVTLRCSPRSGDLSVYWYQQSLDQGLQFLIQYYNGEERAKGNILERFSAQQFPDLHSELNLSSLELGDSALYFCASTSSGTSYNEQFFGPGTRLTVL.

With respect to this clone: Other DNA sequences in this sample translate to the same CDR3. J is TRBJ2-7 and V is TRBV27; 10 positions agree with TRBD2. Trimming took 5 bases from V and 6 from J; bases not matched to a gene: 16. The CDR3 covers 17 residues. The V gene's germline CDR1 is MNHEY and CDR2 SMNVEV (reference sequence). DNA of the CDR3: TGTGCCAGCAGTCCCGGGGCCAGCGGGAGGGCCAGGGGCGAGCAGTACTTC. It is translated as CASSPGASGRARGEQYF.

This clone occurred a few times. The chain employs TRBV5-1 and TRBJ1-5; 8 bases are a match to TRBD1. This CDR3 has 15 residues. V trimming: 0 bases; J trimming: 7 bases; junction bases outside the gene matches: 6. Germline lookup yields CDR1 SGHRS and CDR2 YFSETQ. Here the CDR3 DNA reads TGCGCCAGCAGCTTGGGACAGGGGACGGGGCAGCCCCAGCATTTT. It translates to CASSLGQGTGQPQHF.

This clone has a handful of counts. V and J are TRBV28 and TRBJ2-1, with 12 bases matching TRBD2. The V and J ends lost 4 bases and 9 bases, in that order; junction bases with no gene match: 7. The CDR3 is 15 amino acids. Germline assignment: CDR1 MDHEN and CDR2 SYDVKM. The CDR3 region is CASSSSGRALVEQFF. Here the CDR3 DNA reads TGTGCCAGCAGTTCTAGCGGGAGGGCCTTGGTTGAGCAGTTCTTC.

A few counts support this clone. This chain links TRBV7-3 with TRBJ2-2; weak D call: TRBD1 (7 bases). Germline V lookup: CDR1 SGHTA, CDR2 FQGTGA. The CDR3 sequence is 16 residues long. V dropped 5 bases and J dropped 4 bases, with 17 bases sitting between them. The CDR3 DNA is TGTGCCAGCAGCCCCCAGGGGGGAGCAGTCACCGGGGAGCTGTTTTTT. It codes for CASSPQGGAVTGELFF.

The rearrangement links TRBV10-3 to TRBJ2-5, with D tentatively TRBD1 (6 bases). There are 16 residues in the CDR3. The germline V and J ends were trimmed by 6 bases and 5 bases, with 22 bases remaining between them. CDR1 is ENHRY, CDR2 SYGVKD, per germline. The CDR3 DNA follows: TGTGCCATCAGCGAAGCTCAGGGGATCAAACAGGAGACCCAGTACTTC. It translates to CAISEAQGIKQETQYF.

This clone turned up a few times. The chain links TRBV7-9 to TRBJ2-3; 7 nucleotides align to TRBD1. With 1 base clipped from V and 0 bases from J, the junction kept 4 bases outside the gene matches. CDR1 is SEHNR, CDR2 FQNEAQ, per germline (reference sequence). The CDR3 contains 16 residues. This CDR3 reads CASSLGQGGSTDTQYF. The CDR3 DNA reads TGTGCCAGCAGCTTAGGACAGGGCGGGAGCACAGATACGCAGTATTTT.

This clone was picked up a small number of times. This chain links TRBV30 with TRBJ2-3, with D hard to call. Germline V CDR1 and CDR2: GTSNPN, SVGIG (reference sequence). CDR3 length: 14 residues. Deletions cut 3 bases from V and 0 bases from J, with 10 bases between. The CDR3 protein is CAWRARASTDTQYF. The CDR3 DNA follows: TGTGCCTGGAGGGCCCGTGCTAGCACAGATACGCAGTATTTT.

This clone turned up a few times. The V call is TRBV27, the J call TRBJ2-7; 9 positions agree with TRBD1. CDR1 and CDR2 from the germline V gene are MNHEY and SMNVEV (reference sequence). The CDR3 is 16 residues long. Losses at the gene ends were 6 bases for V and 3 bases for J; bases not matched to a gene: 12. The CDR3 sequence: CASRGASGQGSYEQYF. In DNA, the CDR3 is TGTGCCAGCAGGGGGGCTTCGGGACAGGGTAGCTACGAGCAGTACTTC.

This clone showed up just a few times. DNA of the CDR3: TGTGCCAGTACCCCCGGGACTCTAAACAATGAGCAGTTCTTC. Its protein is CASTPGTLNNEQFF. The chain joins TRBV19 to TRBJ2-1, with D tentatively TRBD2 (6 bases). The germline V gene encodes CDR1 LNHDA and CDR2 SQIVND (reference sequence). This CDR3 is built from 14 residues. The V and J ends lost 7 bases and 5 bases respectively, with 15 bases between them.

This clone was picked up a small number of times. CDR3 sequence: CASRISTGTGIEQFF. The CDR3 bases are TGTGCCAGCCGAATAAGTACCGGGACAGGGATTGAGCAGTTCTTC. The chain carries TRBV2 and TRBJ2-1, with 9 bases lining up with TRBD1. Trimming cost V 8 bases and J 9 bases; bases outside gene matches: 14. The CDR3 covers 15 residues. CDR1 is SNHLY and CDR2 is FYNNEI in the germline V gene. Based on the CDR3 plus reference TRBV2 and TRBJ2-1, the full variable domain is EPEVTQTPSHQVTQMGQEVILRCVPISNHLYFYWYRQILGQKVEFLVSFYNNEISEKSEIFDDQFSVERPDGSNFTLKIRSTKLEDSAMYFCASRISTGTGIEQFFGPGTRLTVL.

The chain couples TRBV13 to TRBJ1-4, with D tentatively TRBD1 (6 bases). Per germline, CDR1 PRHDT and CDR2 FYEKMQ (reference sequence). V lost 4 bases to trimming and J lost 7 bases, with 25 bases between them. This CDR3 comprises 18 residues. CDR3 sequence reads: CASSSQQGESHPSEKLFF. The CDR3 DNA follows: TGTGCCAGCAGCTCGCAACAGGGTGAGTCGCACCCGAGTGAAAAACTGTTTTTT.

The sample holds a few counts of this clone. The genes are TRBV15 and TRBJ2-3; perhaps TRBD2 as D (7 bases). Germline V CDR1 and CDR2: LNHNV, YYDKDF (reference sequence). This CDR3 contains 15 residues. V lost 0 bases and J lost 4, with 11 bases in between. The CDR3 nucleotides read TGTGCCACCAGCAGAGATCTAGGGGGGGCAGATACGCAGTATTTT. Protein sequence: CATSRDLGGADTQYF.